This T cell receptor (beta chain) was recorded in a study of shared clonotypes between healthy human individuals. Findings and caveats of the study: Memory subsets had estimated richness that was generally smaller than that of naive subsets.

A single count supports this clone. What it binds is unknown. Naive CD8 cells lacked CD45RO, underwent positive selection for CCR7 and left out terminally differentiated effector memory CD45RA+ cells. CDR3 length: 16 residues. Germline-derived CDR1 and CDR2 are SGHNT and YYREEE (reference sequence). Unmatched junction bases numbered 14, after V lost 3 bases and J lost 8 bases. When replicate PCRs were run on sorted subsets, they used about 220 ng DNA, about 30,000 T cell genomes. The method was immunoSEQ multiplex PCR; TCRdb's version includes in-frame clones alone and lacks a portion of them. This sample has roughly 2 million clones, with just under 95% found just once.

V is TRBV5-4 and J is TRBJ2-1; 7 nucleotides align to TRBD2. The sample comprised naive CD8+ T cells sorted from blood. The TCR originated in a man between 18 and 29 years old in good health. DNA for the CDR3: TGTGCCAGCAGCTACAAGACTAGCCCTCTTATTGATGAGCAGTTCTTC. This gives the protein CASSYKTSPLIDEQFF.